This T cell receptor (beta chain) was retrieved from a study of cytomegalovirus exposure and HLA in healthy donors. Amplification used 60 Vbeta primers and 13 Jbeta primers. Libraries were prepared by immunoSEQ multiplex PCR; TCRdb keeps only in-frame clonotypes and omits some of them. The sample gives about 130,000 clones, about a sixth of which show up once; approximately 2.9% is in the top ten. V dropped 4 bases and J dropped 7; count of bases not matched to a gene: 10. Per germline, CDR1 SGHDT and CDR2 YYEEEE. The CDR3 extends over 15 amino acids. Study-wide points: A classifier reportedly called cytomegalovirus status with high sensitivity and specificity. Later analysis demonstrated an association between a missense DCLRE1C variant and TCR beta V- and J-gene trimming. Exclusion as indistinguishable affected some V segments, including TRBV6-2 and TRBV6-3. From TCR beta sequences, most subjects' HLA-A and HLA-B alleles were reportedly predicted accurately.

In this sample, this clone turned up a few times. Its antigen is unidentified. Sample: PBMCs. J is TRBJ1-4 and V is TRBV5-6; 7 nucleotides align to TRBD1. The sequence derives from a female donor in good health and CMV-seropositive. CDR3 in amino acids: CASSPMTGIVEKLFF. The CDR3 DNA sequence: TGTGCCAGCAGCCCCATGACAGGGATTGTTGAAAAACTGTTTTTT. The full variable domain, rest sourced from reference TRBV5-6 and TRBJ1-4, is DAGVTQSPTHLIKTRGQQVTLRCSPKSGHDTVSWYQQALGQGPQFIFQYYEEEERQRGNFPDRFSGHQFPNYSSELNVNALLLGDSALYLCASSPMTGIVEKLFFGSGTQLSVL.